This is a list of T cell receptor beta chains from one sample in a study of HIV-infected patients and healthy controls. TCRdb re-analysed the 5' RACE reads in MiXCR, keeping a single row per CDR3 protein. Among around 18,000 distinct CDR3 sequences listed, around 10% were seen once. Material: blood. These receptors originate from an adult in good health. Each CDR3 is given with its conserved first and last residue. A D gene is named only where the DNA matches it firmly. For some rows the clone size is stated as once, few or many, or as a class when expanded; others skip it.

>TRBJ1-1|12|NA|TRBV11-1|medium-sized
CASSSGLRRAFF
TGTGCCAGCAGCTCCGGACTGCGACGGGCTTTCTTT
>TRBJ2-2|16|TRBD2|TRBV6-5|many
CASSSQASGRGGELFF
TGTGCCAGCAGTTCCCAGGCTAGCGGGAGAGGCGGGGAGCTGTTTTTT
>TRBJ2-5|13|NA|TRBV19|many
CASSFSNQETQYF
TGTGCCAGTAGTTTTTCCAACCAAGAGACCCAGTACTTC
>TRBJ2-2|15|TRBD1|TRBV19|many
CASNRGGYDTGELFF
TGTGCCAGCAATCGAGGGGGCTATGACACCGGGGAGCTGTTTTTT
>TRBJ2-2|15|TRBD1|TRBV5-1|NA
CASSSGQSRTGELFF
TGCGCCAGCAGCTCGGGACAGTCCCGTACCGGGGAGCTGTTTTTT
>TRBJ2-2|15|NA|TRBV14|NA
CASSAQGFYTGELFF
TGTGCCAGCAGTGCTCAGGGATTTTACACCGGGGAGCTGTTTTTT
>TRBJ1-1|15|TRBD1|TRBV18|many
CASSDRTGSNTEAFF
TGTGCCAGCTCAGATCGGACAGGATCGAACACTGAAGCTTTCTTT
>TRBJ1-1|14|NA|TRBV20-1|few
CSARGPFMNTEAFF
TGCAGTGCTAGAGGGCCATTTATGAACACTGAAGCTTTCTTT
>TRBJ1-5|15|NA|TRBV7-9|many
CASRLSGRSGQPQHF
TGTGCCAGCAGGTTATCAGGCAGATCCGGTCAGCCCCAGCATTTT
>TRBJ1-2|15|NA|TRBV28|NA
CASSLTSAGDYGYTF
TGTGCCAGCAGTTTAACATCGGCAGGAGACTATGGCTACACCTTC
>TRBJ2-1|16|TRBD1|TRBV14|many
CASSPTLQGPYNEQFF
TGTGCCAGCAGCCCGACCCTACAGGGGCCCTACAATGAGCAGTTCTTC
>TRBJ2-7|15|NA|TRBV6-6|many
CASSYSSALQYEQYF
TGTGCCAGCAGTTACTCTTCCGCCCTCCAATACGAGCAGTACTTC
>TRBJ2-6|18|NA|TRBV4-3|many
CASSQFGQGPSGANVLTF
TGCGCCAGCAGCCAATTCGGGCAGGGACCCTCTGGGGCCAACGTCCTGACTTTC
>TRBJ2-2|16|NA|TRBV6-5|NA
CASSTRGRGNAGELFF
TGTGCCAGCAGTACCCGGGGCAGGGGAAACGCCGGGGAGCTGTTTTTT
>TRBJ2-1|17|TRBD1|TRBV4-1|NA
CASSREGGRGNYNEQFF
TGCGCCAGCAGCCGCGAGGGCGGCAGGGGGAACTACAATGAGCAGTTCTTC
>TRBJ2-7|12|NA|TRBV12-3/TRBV12-4|many
CASSRDGYEQYF
TGTGCCAGCAGTCGGGACGGCTACGAGCAGTACTTC
>TRBJ2-4|18|NA|TRBV15|medium-sized
CATSRVLVGAGAKNIQYF
TGTGCCACCAGCAGAGTTTTGGTAGGGGCGGGGGCCAAAAACATTCAGTACTTC
>TRBJ1-4|15|TRBD1|TRBV28|many
CASSLIGQGNEKLFF
TGTGCCAGCAGTTTAATAGGACAGGGTAATGAAAAACTGTTTTTT
>TRBJ2-5|14|NA|TRBV7-8|many
CASSLRDDQETQYF
TGTGCCAGCAGCTTAAGGGACGACCAAGAGACCCAGTACTTC
>TRBJ2-1|15|TRBD2|TRBV7-9|once
CDSRASGSPYNEQFF
TGTGACAGCAGGGCTAGCGGGAGCCCCTACAATGAGCAGTTCTTC
>TRBJ2-2|14|TRBD2|TRBV28|many
CASRLSGSPGELFF
TGTGCCAGCAGACTAAGCGGGAGCCCCGGGGAGCTGTTTTTT
>TRBJ2-7|14|NA|TRBV27|medium-sized
CASSSVGTAYEQYF
TGTGCCAGCAGCTCGGTGGGGACGGCCTACGAGCAGTACTTC
>TRBJ2-1|18|TRBD2|TRBV28|many
CASSLPRTSGSSYNEQFF
TGTGCCAGCAGCCTCCCACGGACTAGCGGAAGCTCCTACAATGAGCAGTTCTTC
>TRBJ2-7|14|NA|TRBV13|many
CASSPKHTRREQYF
TGTGCCAGCAGCCCGAAGCATACTAGGCGCGAGCAGTACTTC
>TRBJ2-1|14|TRBD2|TRBV10-3|many
CAIREGTMGNEQFF
TGTGCCATCAGAGAGGGGACTATGGGCAATGAGCAGTTCTTC
>TRBJ1-5|15|NA|TRBV4-1|NA
CASSQDTQPNQPQHF
TGCGCCAGCAGCCAAGATACACAGCCCAATCAGCCCCAGCATTTT
>TRBJ2-2|14|NA|TRBV5-1|many
CASSEATGAGELFF
TGCGCCAGCAGCGAGGCGACTGGTGCCGGGGAGCTGTTTTTT
>TRBJ2-1|16|TRBD2|TRBV24-1|many
CATGTSGPAGHNEQFF
TGTGCCACTGGGACTAGCGGGCCCGCCGGGCACAATGAGCAGTTCTTC
>TRBJ2-7|12|NA|TRBV27|many
CASSPTGYEQYF
TGTGCCAGCAGTCCGACAGGTTACGAGCAGTACTTC
>TRBJ2-5|13|NA|TRBV18|many
CASSPQTSETQYF
TGTGCCAGCTCACCACAAACATCAGAGACCCAGTACTTC
>TRBJ2-5|15|NA|TRBV5-1|many
CASSLGASDGETQYF
TGCGCCAGCAGCTTGGGGGCTAGCGATGGAGAGACCCAGTACTTC
>TRBJ2-7|15|TRBD1|TRBV19|few
CASSASTGETYEQYF
TGTGCCAGTAGTGCCTCGACAGGGGAAACCTACGAGCAGTACTTC
>TRBJ2-1|14|NA|TRBV28|medium-sized
CASSLFAGSSEQFF
TGTGCCAGCAGTTTGTTCGCGGGGAGCAGTGAGCAGTTCTTC
>TRBJ2-3|15|NA|TRBV5-6|few
CASSLGPASTDTQYF
TGTGCCAGCAGCTTGGGGCCAGCCAGCACAGATACGCAGTATTTT
>TRBJ2-7|14|TRBD1|TRBV6-2/TRBV6-3|many
CASSATGVEYEQYF
TGTGCCAGCAGCGCGACAGGGGTGGAGTACGAGCAGTACTTC
>TRBJ2-1|15|TRBD2|TRBV9|medium-sized
CASSAPGLVEGEQFF
TGTGCCAGCAGCGCCCCCGGACTAGTGGAGGGTGAGCAGTTCTTC
>TRBJ2-1|13|NA|TRBV2|medium-sized
CASSEGAFNEQFF
TGTGCCAGCAGTGAAGGAGCTTTCAATGAGCAGTTCTTC
>TRBJ2-4|18|TRBD2|TRBV12-3/TRBV12-4|medium-sized
CASSPRREGGLAKNIQYF
TGTGCCAGCAGCCCGAGGCGGGAGGGGGGACTAGCCAAAAACATTCAGTACTTC
>TRBJ2-3|14|TRBD1|TRBV6-2/TRBV6-3|NA
CASSPGTETDTQYF
TGTGCCAGCAGCCCCGGGACAGAGACAGATACGCAGTATTTT
>TRBJ2-1|15|NA|TRBV20-1|NA
CSASLAVQNYNEQFF
TGCAGTGCTAGTTTGGCGGTACAAAACTACAATGAGCAGTTCTTC
>TRBJ2-3|14|NA|TRBV10-3|many
CAISESWGTDTQYF
TGTGCCATCAGTGAGTCTTGGGGGACTGATACGCAGTATTTT
>TRBJ2-7|14|NA|TRBV27|many
CASSLAGTPYEQYF
TGTGCCAGCAGTTTAGCCGGGACCCCCTACGAGCAGTACTTC
>TRBJ2-7|11|NA|TRBV4-2|medium-sized
CASSQNTEQYF
TGTGCCAGCAGCCAAAATACCGAGCAGTACTTC
>TRBJ1-1|13|TRBD1|TRBV29-1|few
CSVQGALDTEAFF
TGCAGCGTGCAGGGGGCCTTGGACACTGAAGCTTTCTTT